This TCR beta chain was recorded in a study of technical replicates of blood from a handful of donors. Unmatched junction bases numbered 10, after V lost 3 bases and J lost 7 bases. Germline V gene sequence: CDR1 SGHTS, CDR2 YDEGEE. This CDR3 has 15 amino acids. Repertoires were generated with immunoSEQ multiplex PCR, while TCRdb's copy carries only in-frame clones and drops some. In the table there are 56,000 or so clones, approximately 92% of which are singletons. Sequencing was performed on PBMCs. This chain uses TRBV5-8 with TRBJ1-5, with 7 bases identical to TRBD1. This clonotype was sampled from a human donor in good health. Some clones in this sample may be carry-over from other donors' samples. CDR3 protein: CASSSPGGRGQPQHF. In DNA form, the CDR3 reads TGTGCCAGCAGCTCCCCAGGGGGACGGGGACAGCCCCAGCATTTT.